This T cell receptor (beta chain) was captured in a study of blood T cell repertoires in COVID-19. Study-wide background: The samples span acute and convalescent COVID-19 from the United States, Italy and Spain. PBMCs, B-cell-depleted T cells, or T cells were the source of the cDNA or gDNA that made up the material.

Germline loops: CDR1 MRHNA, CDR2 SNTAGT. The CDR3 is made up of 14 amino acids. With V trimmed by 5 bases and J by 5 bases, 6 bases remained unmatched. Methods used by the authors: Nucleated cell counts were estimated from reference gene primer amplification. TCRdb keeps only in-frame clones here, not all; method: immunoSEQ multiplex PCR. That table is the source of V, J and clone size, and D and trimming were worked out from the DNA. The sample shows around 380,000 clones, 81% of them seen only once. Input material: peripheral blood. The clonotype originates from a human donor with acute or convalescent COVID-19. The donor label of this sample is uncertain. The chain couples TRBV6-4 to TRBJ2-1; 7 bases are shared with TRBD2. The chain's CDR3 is CASSREGGDNEQFF. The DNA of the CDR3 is TGTGCCAGCAGTAGGGAGGGCGGCGACAATGAGCAGTTCTTC.